Listed below are T cell receptor beta chains from one sample, sequenced in a study of T cell changes during pregnancy in multiple sclerosis. Assay used: immunoSEQ multiplex PCR; TCRdb lists only in-frame clones, some missing. The sample has tens of thousands of clones, 92% seen once; the top ten hold about 0.15%. The input for sequencing was CD4+ T cells from peripheral blood mononuclear cells, taken after pregnancy. These receptors originate from a female donor in good health, enrolled as a control in a pregnancy study. Each CDR3 is given with its conserved first and last residue.

TRBV28	12	TRBJ1-1	CASRLRNTEAFF
TRBV4-2	14	TRBJ2-3	CASSLGGALDTQYF
TRBV7-9	15	TRBJ1-2	CASSRRGAEPYGYTF
TRBV9	17	TRBJ2-3	CASSVGGSGGAVDTQYF
TRBV11-2	17	TRBJ2-1	CASSRRIAGGVYNEQFF
TRBV9	12	TRBJ2-3	CASSPVSDTQYF
TRBV6-6	11	TRBJ2-4	CASSPGRGEYF
TRBV7-3	16	TRBJ2-5	CASSSTRLAGGETQYF
TRBV7-9	13	TRBJ1-1	CASSLWLNTEAFF
TRBV19	14	TRBJ2-7	CASSTGTGKFEQYF
TRBV7-3	16	TRBJ2-3	CASSPQGGDPLDTQYF
TRBV28	13	TRBJ1-2	CASRSGQGYGYTF
TRBV28	11	TRBJ2-5	CASSIEETQYF
TRBV5-1	14	TRBJ2-1	CASSYRGGGDEQFF
TRBV6-6	16	TRBJ1-1	CASSPPDRGRLTEAFF
TRBV2	15	TRBJ1-4	CASLGQGSTNEKLFF
TRBV29-1	11	TRBJ2-1	CSVPSRGEQFF
TRBV11-2	14	TRBJ1-1	CASSPQGLNTEAFF
TRBV5-8	15	TRBJ1-5	CASSLGVRVNQPQHF
TRBV19	14	TRBJ2-3	CASSLIWSSDTQYF
TRBV5-6	13	TRBJ1-1	CASSLQGGTEAFF
TRBV7-3	17	TRBJ2-3	CASSSRAGGGAPDTQYF
TRBV5-5	16	TRBJ1-1	CASSLVPRGLGTEAFF
TRBV7-2	14	TRBJ2-1	CASSLWGGAGEQFF
TRBV29-1	14	TRBJ2-1	CSELSGQRGDEQFF
TRBV7-2	13	TRBJ1-1	CASSLGTGTEAFF
TRBV7-8	16	TRBJ1-4	CASSPRGGATNEKLFF
TRBV4-3	16	TRBJ2-2	CASSRSGQGPRRELFF
TRBV30	14	TRBJ1-6	CAWTSRGQGYSLHF
TRBV19	14	TRBJ1-1	CASRKQGANTEAFF
TRBV11-2	16	TRBJ1-2	CASSRTGGPANYGYTF